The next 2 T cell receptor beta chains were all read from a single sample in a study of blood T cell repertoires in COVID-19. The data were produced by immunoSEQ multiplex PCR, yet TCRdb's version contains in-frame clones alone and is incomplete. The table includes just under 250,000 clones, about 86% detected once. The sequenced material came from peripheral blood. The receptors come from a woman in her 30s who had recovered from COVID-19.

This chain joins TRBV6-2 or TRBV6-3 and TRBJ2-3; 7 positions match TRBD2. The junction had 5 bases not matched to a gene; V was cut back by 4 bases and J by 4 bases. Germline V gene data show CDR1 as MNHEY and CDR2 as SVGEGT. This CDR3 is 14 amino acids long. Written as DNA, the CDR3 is TGTGCCAGCAGTTCAGGACTAGTCCCAGATACGCAGTATTTT. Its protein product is CASSSGLVPDTQYF.

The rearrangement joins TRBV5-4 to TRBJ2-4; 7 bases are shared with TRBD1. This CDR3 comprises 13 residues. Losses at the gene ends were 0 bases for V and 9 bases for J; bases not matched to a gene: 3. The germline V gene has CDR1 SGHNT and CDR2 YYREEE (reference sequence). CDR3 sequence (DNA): TGTGCCAGCAGCTTGGAGGGGGCTATCATTCAGTACTTC. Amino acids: CASSLEGAIIQYF.